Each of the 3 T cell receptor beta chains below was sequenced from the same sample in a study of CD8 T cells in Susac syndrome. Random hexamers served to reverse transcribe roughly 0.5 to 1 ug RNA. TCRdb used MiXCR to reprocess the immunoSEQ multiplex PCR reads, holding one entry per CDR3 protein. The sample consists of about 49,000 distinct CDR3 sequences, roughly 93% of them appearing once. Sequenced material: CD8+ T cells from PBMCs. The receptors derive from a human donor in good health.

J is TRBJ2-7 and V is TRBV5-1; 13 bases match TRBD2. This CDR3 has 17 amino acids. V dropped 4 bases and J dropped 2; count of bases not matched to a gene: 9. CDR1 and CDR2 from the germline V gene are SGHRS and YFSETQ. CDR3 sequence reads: CASSPGLAGWGTYEQYF. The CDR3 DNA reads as TGCGCCAGCAGCCCGGGACTAGCGGGATGGGGTACCTACGAGCAGTACTTC.

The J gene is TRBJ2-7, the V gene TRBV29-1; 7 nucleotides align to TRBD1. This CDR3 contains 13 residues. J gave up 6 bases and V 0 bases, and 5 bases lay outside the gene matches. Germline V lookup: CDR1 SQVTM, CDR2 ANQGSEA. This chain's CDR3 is CSVEDVTGVEQYF. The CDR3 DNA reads TGCAGCGTTGAAGACGTTACAGGGGTCGAGCAGTACTTC.

CDR3 in amino acids: CASSQDPGTREQFF. CDR3 DNA: TGTGCCAGCAGCCAAGACCCCGGGACTAGAGAGCAGTTCTTC. The V gene is TRBV3-1, the J gene TRBJ2-1; 8 positions match TRBD2. The V and J ends lost 0 bases and 10 bases, in that order; junction bases with no gene match: 5. The CDR3 is made up of 14 amino acids. Looked up from germline, CDR1 is LGHDT and CDR2 is YNNKEL (reference sequence).